The sequence of this T cell receptor beta chain was determined in a study of blood T cell repertoires in COVID-19. Clones were read by immunoSEQ multiplex PCR, and TCRdb kept only the in-frame ones, dropping some. The sample lists approximately 190,000 clones, 84% occurring once. The CDR3 has 12 amino acids. Germline lookup yields CDR1 WSHSY and CDR2 SAAADI. V shed 8 bases and J shed 7 bases, with 14 bases lying between them. The chain employs TRBV10-2 and TRBJ1-1; D perhaps matches TRBD1 (6 bases). The sequencing input was PBMCs or T cells enriched from blood (not recorded which). The clonotype comes from a young woman who had been exposed to COVID-19. The DNA of the CDR3 is TGCGCCAGCCGGCAGGGGCCGAGTGAAGCTTTCTTT. Encoded protein: CASRQGPSEAFF.